Detailed here is one TCR beta chain. This sample is drawn from a study of blood T cell repertoires in COVID-19. Germline loops: CDR1 LNHDA, CDR2 SQIVND (reference sequence). CDR3 length: 13 amino acids. V shed 3 bases and J shed 7 bases, with 12 bases lying between them. As handled by the study authors: For nucleated cells, counts were estimated from reference gene primer amplification. Generated by immunoSEQ multiplex PCR, the TCRdb table keeps only in-frame clones and is missing some. The DNA was the basis for D and trimming; V, J and clone size are from that table. The top ten clones hold roughly 5.9% of a sample with tens of thousands of clones, around 84% of them seen once.

This TCR was sampled from a human donor in a cohort sampled during active or convalescent COVID-19. The sequenced sample consisted of peripheral blood. The rearrangement links TRBV19 to TRBJ1-2; D ambiguous. The CDR3 spells CASSIGGGSGYTF. CDR3 nucleotides: TGTGCCAGTAGTATCGGCGGCGGGAGTGGCTACACCTTC.